Shown below are 7 T cell receptor beta chains from a single sample sequenced in a study of metastatic and nonmetastatic thyroid tumors. TCRdb re-called the PCR reads via MiXCR. The top ten hold roughly 17% of the sample, which has a few thousand clones, around a third seen once. No treatment had been given to any patient before thyroid surgery. The sequenced sample consisted of tumor tissue. These receptors came from a male donor with papillary thyroid cancer or a benign thyroid nodule (not recorded which). Some clones in this sample may be carry-over from other donors' samples.

The rearrangement links TRBV2 to TRBJ2-2; D gene uncertain. CDR3 length: 14 amino acids. Trimming pared 5 bases from V and 6 bases from J, leaving 13 bases between. The germline V gene encodes CDR1 SNHLY and CDR2 FYNNEI. The chain's CDR3 is CASSREMFPGELFF. The CDR3 DNA reads TGTGCCAGCAGTAGGGAAATGTTTCCCGGGGAGCTGTTTTTT.

This clone counts as medium-sized (0.01 to 0.1%). The rearrangement links TRBV30 to TRBJ1-4, with D perhaps TRBD1 (6 bases). This CDR3 is 11 amino acids long. Per the germline V gene, CDR1 is GTSNPN and CDR2 is SVGIG (reference sequence). V gave up 0 bases and J gave up 13 bases, with 9 bases separating them. In DNA form, the CDR3 reads TGTGCCTGGAGTGTAGGGGGTATACTGTTTTTT. Residues: CAWSVGGILFF. Variable domain in full (rest from reference TRBV30 and TRBJ1-4): SQTIHQWPATLVQPVGSPLSLECTVEGTSNPNLYWYRQAAGRGLQLLFYSVGIGQISSEVPQNLSASRPQDRQFILSSKKLLLSDSGFYLCAWSVGGILFFGSGTQLSVL.

This clone was observed a few times. The V gene is TRBV20-1, the J gene TRBJ1-5; D is unresolved. Trimming took 1 base from V and 0 from J, leaving 4 bases between them. Germline CDR1 reads DFQATT; CDR2 reads SNEGSKA (reference sequence). The CDR3 totals 13 residues. The CDR3 reads CSARGNSNQPQHF. Written as DNA, the CDR3 is TGCAGTGCTAGAGGAAATAGCAATCAGCCCCAGCATTTT.

The rearrangement uses TRBV11-3 and TRBJ2-3; D remains unclear. CDR1 is SGHNT and CDR2 is YENEEA in the germline V gene. The CDR3 contains 13 residues. The ends were cut back, 3 bases at V and 6 bases at J, with 10 bases in the middle. CDR3 DNA: TGTGCCAGCAGCTTGGAGAGGTCCGATACGCAGTATTTT. It codes for CASSLERSDTQYF.

CDR3 bases: TGTGCCACCAGCAGATACCGGGACACCGCCTCCTACGAGCAGTACTTC. Translation: CATSRYRDTASYEQYF. The J gene is TRBJ2-7, the V gene TRBV15; D possibly corresponds to TRBD1 (6 bases). The V end lost 2 bases, the J end lost 0 bases, and 14 bases lay between the germline ends. The CDR3 extends over 16 amino acids. Germline-derived CDR1 and CDR2 are LNHNV and YYDKDF (reference sequence).

This clone is labeled as medium-sized. This rearrangement joins TRBV2 to TRBJ1-5; possibly TRBD1 for D (6 bases). CDR1 and CDR2 (germline): SNHLY, FYNNEI. The V and J ends lost 3 bases and 3 bases respectively, with 12 bases between them. The length of the CDR3 is 15 residues. CDR3 amino acids: CASSEEGGDNQPQHF. As DNA, the CDR3 is TGTGCCAGCAGTGAGGAGGGGGGGGACAATCAGCCCCAGCATTTT.

V gene TRBV28 combines with J gene TRBJ2-5, with unresolved D. Trimming stripped 5 bases from V and 3 bases from J, with 13 bases between. The CDR3 length is 14 residues. CDR1 is MDHEN and CDR2 is SYDVKM in the germline V gene. CDR3 amino acids: CASSTAVVEETQYF. CDR3 DNA: TGTGCCAGCAGTACCGCCGTCGTAGAAGAGACCCAGTACTTC.